These 27 T cell receptor beta chains came from one sample sequenced in a study of spatial heterogeneity in lung cancer. TCRdb used MiXCR to reprocess the 5' RACE reads, holding one entry per CDR3 protein. The profile shows about 38,000 distinct CDR3 sequences, 7.5% of them singletons. Time point reported: sample taken at primary tumor resection. The material sequenced was PBMCs, taken at surgery. The receptors were sampled from a male donor with early-stage non-small cell lung cancer.

V and J are TRBV27 and TRBJ1-1, with 7 bases that match TRBD1. Germline V gives CDR1 MNHEY, CDR2 SMNVEV (reference sequence). This CDR3 spans 16 amino acids. The V segment lost 7 bases and the J segment 0 bases; nucleotides outside the gene matches: 11. CDR3 amino acids: CASKGVGTGVNTEAFF. The CDR3 nucleotides read TGTGCCAGCAAGGGGGTAGGAACAGGGGTGAACACTGAAGCTTTCTTT.

As regards this clonotype: This may arise from a read error, as a much more abundant clone is one base away. This chain joins TRBV20-1 and TRBJ2-3, with TRBD1 matching over 9 bases. The germline V gene has CDR1 DFQATT and CDR2 SNEGSKA (reference sequence). The CDR3 is 14 amino acids. The CDR3 loop reads CNAPGTGNVDTQYF. CDR3 sequence (DNA): TGCAATGCTCCCGGGACAGGGAATGTGGATACGCAGTATTTT.

This rearrangement joins TRBV3-1 to TRBJ1-1; the D gene is possibly TRBD1 (6 bases). CDR3 length: 14 amino acids. Germline lookup yields CDR1 LGHDT and CDR2 YNNKEL (reference sequence). Trimming left V 5 bases short and J 4 bases short, with 14 bases between. The CDR3 here is CASSVSRGLTEAFF. In nucleotides, the CDR3 is TGTGCCAGCAGCGTCTCCAGGGGCCTCACTGAAGCTTTCTTT.

This clonotype was counted many times. V gene TRBV5-6 combines with J gene TRBJ2-6; D ambiguous. The CDR3 is made up of 14 amino acids. V lost 3 bases and J lost 1, with 5 bases in between. Germline V gene lookup returns CDR1 SGHDT and CDR2 YYEEEE. The CDR3 loop reads CASSSQSGANVLTF. The CDR3 coding sequence is TGTGCCAGCAGCTCCCAATCTGGGGCCAACGTCCTGACTTTC.

The sample holds a few counts of this clonotype. This chain links TRBV7-3 with TRBJ1-5; D is unclear. Trimming shortened V by 5 bases and J by 3 bases, and 11 bases separated the two germline ends. The CDR3 has 14 residues. The germline gives CDR1 SGHTA, CDR2 FQGTGA. This CDR3 reads CASSHSITNQPQHF. The DNA of the CDR3 is TGTGCCAGCAGCCATTCGATAACCAATCAGCCCCAGCATTTT.

This clonotype was recorded a few times. This chain connects TRBV5-1 to TRBJ1-4; no clear D gene. V lost 5 bases to trimming and J lost 0 bases, with 5 bases between them. The germline V gene encodes CDR1 SGHRS and CDR2 YFSETQ. The CDR3 has 13 residues. CDR3 DNA sequence: TGCGCCAGCAGAACCTCAACTAATGAAAAACTGTTTTTT. Its protein is CASRTSTNEKLFF. The full variable domain, rest sourced from reference TRBV5-1 and TRBJ1-4, is KAGVTQTPRYLIKTRGQQVTLSCSPISGHRSVSWYQQTPGQGLQFLFEYFSETQRNKGNFPGRFSGRQFSNSRSEMNVSTLELGDSALYLCASRTSTNEKLFFGSGTQLSVL.

This clonotype was counted a few times. J is TRBJ2-3 and V is TRBV7-2; no clear D. Trimming left V 5 bases short and J 0 bases short, with 12 bases between. The CDR3 totals 15 residues. Germline V lookup: CDR1 SGHTA, CDR2 FQGNSA. CDR3 loop: CASSLKILSTDTQYF. For the CDR3, the DNA is TGTGCCAGCAGCCTGAAGATTCTCAGCACAGATACGCAGTATTTT. Variable domain in full (rest from reference TRBV7-2 and TRBJ2-3): GAGVSQSPSNKVTEKGKDVELRCDPISGHTALYWYRQSLGQGLEFLIYFQGNSAPDKSGLPSDRFSAERTGGSVSTLTIQRTQQEDSAVYLCASSLKILSTDTQYFGPGTRLTVL.

This clonotype appeared many times. As DNA, the CDR3 is TGTGCCAGCAGGGAACAGGGGGCTAGCACAGATACGCAGTATTTT. As protein: CASREQGASTDTQYF. The chain employs TRBV6-6 and TRBJ2-3, with 9 bases aligning to TRBD1. Germline V lookup: CDR1 MNHNY, CDR2 SVGAGI (reference sequence). Losses at the gene ends were 6 bases for V and 0 bases for J; bases not matched to a gene: 4. The CDR3 has 15 amino acids.

This clonotype occurred many times. The genes are TRBV20-1 and TRBJ1-5, with D possibly TRBD1 on 5 matching bases. The V and J ends lost 2 bases and 13 bases respectively, with 12 bases between them. Germline V gene data show CDR1 as DFQATT and CDR2 as SNEGSKA (reference sequence). The CDR3 has 11 residues. The CDR3 bases are TGCAGTGCTAGACGGGACCGATTGCAGCATTTT. It specifies CSARRDRLQHF.

This clonotype is large in the sample. V gene TRBV7-2 combines with J gene TRBJ2-1; 12 bases are shared with TRBD2. CDR3 length equals 16 residues. Unmatched junction bases numbered 4, after V lost 3 bases and J lost 4 bases. Germline V lookup: CDR1 SGHTA, CDR2 FQGNSA. DNA for the CDR3: TGTGCCAGCAGCTTCTGGACTAGCGGGGAATACAATGAGCAGTTCTTC. Residues: CASSFWTSGEYNEQFF. The full variable domain, with the rest looked up from reference TRBV7-2 and TRBJ2-1, is GAGVSQSPSNKVTEKGKDVELRCDPISGHTALYWYRQSLGQGLEFLIYFQGNSAPDKSGLPSDRFSAERTGGSVSTLTIQRTQQEDSAVYLCASSFWTSGEYNEQFFGPGTRLTVL.

This clonotype was found many times. The chain links TRBV6-5 to TRBJ1-4; D is uncertain. V dropped 0 bases and J dropped 4 bases, with 9 bases sitting between them. The CDR3 consists of 15 residues. Germline CDR1 and CDR2: MNHEY and SVGAGI. The CDR3 loop is CASSYSWKINEKLFF. The CDR3 DNA is TGTGCCAGCAGTTACTCGTGGAAGATTAATGAAAAACTGTTTTTT.

CDR3 protein: CASSLAGAHNEQFF. As DNA, the CDR3 is TGTGCCAGCAGCTTAGCGGGGGCCCACAATGAGCAGTTCTTC. The chain combines TRBV7-6 with TRBJ2-1; D may be TRBD1 (6 bases). The CDR3 is made up of 14 amino acids. Germline V gene data show CDR1 as SGHVS and CDR2 as FNYEAQ. The V end was cut by 0 bases, the J end by 5 bases, with 8 bases between. The whole variable domain, filled in from reference TRBV7-6 and TRBJ2-1, reads GAGVSQSPRYKVTKRGQDVALRCDPISGHVSLYWYRQALGQGPEFLTYFNYEAQQDKSGLPNDRFSAERPEGSISTLTIQRTEQRDSAMYRCASSLAGAHNEQFFGPGTRLTVL.

The V and J genes are TRBV5-1 and TRBJ2-3, with 7 bases lining up with TRBD1. V was pared by 0 bases and J by 2 bases, with 12 bases of the junction left unmatched. Per germline, CDR1 SGHRS and CDR2 YFSETQ. CDR3 length: 18 residues. In DNA, the CDR3 is TGCGCCAGCAGCTTGGCAATCTCGACAGGGACGAACACAGATACGCAGTATTTT. This gives the protein CASSLAISTGTNTDTQYF.

This clonotype was seen many times. The chain combines TRBV12-3 or TRBV12-4 with TRBJ1-6, with TRBD1 as a possible D gene (5 bases). Between the trimmed V and J ends, which lost 2 bases and 8 bases, there was a span of 10 bases. This CDR3 region has 14 residues. CDR3 loop: CASSLRQSDSPLHF. The CDR3 nucleotides are TGTGCCAGCAGTTTAAGACAGTCTGATTCACCCCTCCACTTT.

Only a few counts were recorded for this clonotype. V and J are TRBV20-1 and TRBJ2-7, with TRBD1 matching 7 bases. The CDR3 is made up of 11 amino acids. Germline CDR1 is DFQATT and CDR2 is SNEGSKA (reference sequence). The V segment lost 6 bases and the J segment 3 bases; nucleotides outside the gene matches: 2. The CDR3 reads CSAGQNYEQYF. The CDR3 bases are TGCAGTGCGGGACAGAACTACGAGCAGTACTTC.

This clonotype has only a few counts. This chain links TRBV7-6 with TRBJ2-1, with 9 bases that match TRBD2. CDR1 and CDR2 from the germline V gene are SGHVS and FNYEAQ. This CDR3 has 16 amino acids. V was pared by 4 bases and J by 4 bases, with 8 bases of the junction left unmatched. CDR3 amino acids: CASSSLAGEAYNEQFF. CDR3 in DNA: TGTGCCAGCAGCTCCTTAGCGGGAGAGGCGTACAATGAGCAGTTCTTC.

This clonotype was counted a few times. V gene TRBV24-1 combines with J gene TRBJ1-2; perhaps TRBD1 as D (5 bases). V lost 6 bases to trimming and J lost 2 bases, with 9 bases between them. The CDR3 consists of 13 residues. The germline V gene has CDR1 KGHDR and CDR2 SFDVKD. The CDR3 DNA reads as TGTGCCACCAGTAAGGCAGGGAACTATGGCTACACCTTC. Translated, it gives CATSKAGNYGYTF.

This clonotype appeared many times. The chain carries TRBV12-5 and TRBJ2-5; D ambiguous. Trimming left V 4 bases short and J 4 bases short, with 4 bases between. The CDR3 covers 11 residues. CDR1 and CDR2 from the germline V gene are LGHNT and FRNRAP. CDR3 sequence (DNA): TGTGCTAGTGGTTCGGCAGAGACCCAGTACTTC. Protein product: CASGSAETQYF.

V usage is TRBV9 and J usage is TRBJ2-3; 7 positions match TRBD2. Germline trimming cut 0 bases from V and 5 bases from J; bases unmatched to any gene: 9. There are 16 residues in the CDR3. The V gene's germline CDR1 is SGDLS and CDR2 YYNGEE. The CDR3 region is CASSVEERDFRDTQYF. CDR3 coding DNA: TGTGCCAGCAGCGTAGAAGAGCGGGATTTTAGAGATACGCAGTATTTT.

Ten or more counts support this clonotype. The chain couples TRBV28 to TRBJ2-7; tentative D call: TRBD1 (6 bases). V was cut by 2 bases and J by 6 bases, with 17 bases left in between. Germline CDR1 reads MDHEN; CDR2 reads SYDVKM. The CDR3 covers 15 residues. Written as DNA, the CDR3 is TGTGCCAGCAGTTTAGTCAGGTACAGGGTTGCCGAGCAGTACGTC. It specifies CASSLVRYRVAEQYV.

In this sample, this clonotype turned up many times. The chain carries TRBV6-5 and TRBJ2-5; 7 bases match TRBD2. Germline CDR1 MNHEY, CDR2 SVGAGI. The CDR3 contains 16 residues. J lost 1 base, V lost 3 bases, and 8 bases had no gene match. The CDR3 DNA reads as TGTGCCAGCAGTTATTGGGTCCGCGGGGGCCAAGAGACCCAGTACTTC. Translating gives CASSYWVRGGQETQYF.

This clonotype has more than one count but fewer than ten. The rearrangement uses TRBV7-2 and TRBJ2-3; 10 nucleotides match TRBD2. CDR3 length: 16 amino acids. After removal of 0 bases from V and 3 bases from J, the junction contained 3 bases not matched to a gene. The germline gives CDR1 SGHTA, CDR2 FQGNSA. The CDR3 region has the DNA TGTGCCAGCAGCTTAGCTAGCGGGGGGTTTACAGATACGCAGTATTTT. Translating gives CASSLASGGFTDTQYF.

This sequence joins TRBV6-2 or TRBV6-3 and TRBJ2-3; TRBD1 matches at 8 bases. Per germline, CDR1 MNHEY and CDR2 SVGEGT. The CDR3 is made up of 15 amino acids. Losses at the gene ends were 6 bases for V and 2 bases for J; bases not matched to a gene: 7. CDR3: CASSHGQGYTDTQYF. The DNA for the CDR3 is TGTGCCAGCAGCCACGGACAGGGTTACACAGATACGCAGTATTTT.

This clonotype was seen repeatedly, ten times or more. The CDR3 here is CASTRIGGYGYTF. In DNA form, the CDR3 reads TGTGCCAGCACCCGTATCGGCGGCTATGGCTACACCTTC. This sequence joins TRBV7-2 and TRBJ1-2; no clear D. V lost 7 bases, J lost 4 bases, and 13 bases lay in between. Germline values: CDR1 SGHTA, CDR2 FQGNSA. The CDR3 has 13 residues.

This clonotype has a handful of counts. DNA of the CDR3: TGCAGCGTTATTGCAGGGGGGAGGAAGACTGAAGCTTTCTTT. This codes for CSVIAGGRKTEAFF. The chain is built from TRBV29-1 and TRBJ1-1; 7 nucleotides match TRBD1. The germline V gene has CDR1 SQVTM and CDR2 ANQGSEA. The CDR3 runs 14 residues. V was pared by 5 bases and J by 5 bases, with 11 bases of the junction left unmatched.

The rearrangement links TRBV4-1 to TRBJ2-1, with 12 nucleotides matching TRBD2. V trimming: 0 bases; J trimming: 15 bases; junction bases outside the gene matches: 9. Germline V lookup: CDR1 MGHRA, CDR2 YSYEKL. The length of the CDR3 is 15 residues. DNA for the CDR3: TGCGCCAGCAGCCAAGAAAAGGGACTAGCGGGCGAACTGTTCTTC. Translation: CASSQEKGLAGELFF.

This clonotype is medium-sized in the sample. The DNA for the CDR3 is TGTGCCAGCAGTTCCAGCGGGAACTACAATGAGCAGTTCTTC. Translated, it gives CASSSSGNYNEQFF. This rearrangement joins TRBV12-3 or TRBV12-4 to TRBJ2-1; TRBD2 matches at 7 bases. The V segment lost 4 bases and the J segment 3 bases; nucleotides outside the gene matches: 3. The CDR3 loop spans 14 amino acids.